These T cell receptor beta chains were read from a single sample in a study of blood T cell repertoires in COVID-19. Measured with immunoSEQ multiplex PCR; TCRdb has only the in-frame clones, and not every one. The table lists a few hundred thousand clones, about 89% of them singletons, with approximately 0.84% in the top ten. Sample: peripheral blood. The receptors here all came from a man under 40 with acute or convalescent COVID-19. CDR3s include the opening cysteine and the closing phenylalanine or tryptophan. Each record gives: D gene, clone size, V gene, J gene, CDR3 DNA, CDR3 protein. The D gene is left open where the match is weak. A row's size may be missing; if present it is once, few, many or a size class.

D gene: NA; clone size: NA; V gene: TRBV15; J gene: TRBJ2-5; CDR3 DNA: TGTGCCACCAGTTCGGGCGGGGTTGGAGAGACCCAGTACTTC; CDR3 protein: CATSSGGVGETQYF
D gene: TRBD2; clone size: once; V gene: TRBV5-4; J gene: TRBJ2-1; CDR3 DNA: TGTGCCAGCAGCTCTGGACTAGCTCGTGGGAATGAGCAGTTCTTC; CDR3 protein: CASSSGLARGNEQFF
D gene: NA; clone size: few; V gene: TRBV7-2; J gene: TRBJ1-1; CDR3 DNA: TGTGCCAGCAGCTTGACGAGACTTGGGACTGAAGCTTTCTTT; CDR3 protein: CASSLTRLGTEAFF
D gene: NA; clone size: NA; V gene: TRBV27; J gene: TRBJ1-2; CDR3 DNA: TGTGCCAGCAGAACCGGGACACGCTATGGCTACACCTTC; CDR3 protein: CASRTGTRYGYTF
D gene: NA; clone size: once; V gene: TRBV27; J gene: TRBJ2-7; CDR3 DNA: TGTGCCAGCAGTTTATGGTCTCGGGGGGAGCAGTACTTC; CDR3 protein: CASSLWSRGEQYF
D gene: NA; clone size: NA; V gene: TRBV10-2; J gene: TRBJ1-5; CDR3 DNA: TGCGCCACCCGAGAAGGGGGTAGCAATCAGCCCCAGCATTTT; CDR3 protein: CATREGGSNQPQHF
D gene: NA; clone size: NA; V gene: TRBV21-1; J gene: TRBJ1-1; CDR3 DNA: TGTGCCAGCAGCAAAGTTGGGACAGGGTTCATGAACACTGAAGCTTTCTTT; CDR3 protein: CASSKVGTGFMNTEAFF
D gene: NA; clone size: NA; V gene: TRBV27; J gene: TRBJ1-2; CDR3 DNA: TGTGCCAGCAGTTTGGGCAGGAACTATGGCTACACCTTC; CDR3 protein: CASSLGRNYGYTF
D gene: TRBD1; clone size: NA; V gene: TRBV7-8; J gene: TRBJ1-5; CDR3 DNA: TGTGCCAGCGGGACAGGGGGCCCCAGTGTGACCCAGCATTTT; CDR3 protein: CASGTGGPSVTQHF
D gene: TRBD1; clone size: NA; V gene: TRBV18; J gene: TRBJ2-6; CDR3 DNA: TGTGCCAGCTCACTAACAGGGGGGAGAGGATCTGGGGCCAACGTCCTGACTTTC; CDR3 protein: CASSLTGGRGSGANVLTF
D gene: NA; clone size: NA; V gene: TRBV18; J gene: TRBJ1-2; CDR3 DNA: TGTGCCAGCTCACCGTCGTCCAACTATGGCTACACCTTC; CDR3 protein: CASSPSSNYGYTF
D gene: TRBD2; clone size: NA; V gene: TRBV6-2/TRBV6-3; J gene: TRBJ2-1; CDR3 DNA: TGTGCCAGCAGTTACGACGGTAGCGGGTTCGCGTATCGTTCCTACAATGAGCAGTTCTTC; CDR3 protein: CASSYDGSGFAYRSYNEQFF
D gene: NA; clone size: NA; V gene: TRBV9; J gene: TRBJ1-1; CDR3 DNA: TGTGCCAGCAGCGTAGGAGTTTTTGGCGGCGGCAACACTGAAGCTTTCTTT; CDR3 protein: CASSVGVFGGGNTEAFF
D gene: TRBD1; clone size: NA; V gene: TRBV9; J gene: TRBJ2-3; CDR3 DNA: TGTGCCAGCAGCGCATTTCCGGGACAGGTTTACGATACGCAGTATTTT; CDR3 protein: CASSAFPGQVYDTQYF
D gene: TRBD1; clone size: NA; V gene: TRBV7-9; J gene: TRBJ2-7; CDR3 DNA: TGTGCCAGCAGCTCGGGGACAGGGAGGAGGGAGCAGTACTTC; CDR3 protein: CASSSGTGRREQYF
D gene: NA; clone size: NA; V gene: TRBV6-6; J gene: TRBJ1-2; CDR3 DNA: TGTGCCAGCAGTTACGGAGAAAACTATGGCTACACCTTC; CDR3 protein: CASSYGENYGYTF
D gene: TRBD1; clone size: once; V gene: TRBV28; J gene: TRBJ2-7; CDR3 DNA: TGTGCCAGCAGCCCGGGACAGGGGTCGATCGAGCAGTACTTC; CDR3 protein: CASSPGQGSIEQYF
D gene: TRBD2; clone size: NA; V gene: TRBV10-3; J gene: TRBJ2-3; CDR3 DNA: TGTGCCATCAGCGGACTAGCGGCTAGCACAGATACGCAGTATTTT; CDR3 protein: CAISGLAASTDTQYF
D gene: NA; clone size: NA; V gene: TRBV6-1; J gene: TRBJ2-3; CDR3 DNA: TGTGCCAGCAGTAACGGGGGTAGCACAGATACGCAGTATTTT; CDR3 protein: CASSNGGSTDTQYF
D gene: NA; clone size: NA; V gene: TRBV7-8; J gene: TRBJ2-2; CDR3 DNA: TGTGCCAGCAGCTTAGCGCCGGGGGGCGCGACCGGGGAGCTGTTTTTT; CDR3 protein: CASSLAPGGATGELFF
D gene: TRBD1; clone size: NA; V gene: TRBV5-1; J gene: TRBJ2-7; CDR3 DNA: TGCGCCAGCAGCAACTACAGGGGAGACGAGCAGTACTTC; CDR3 protein: CASSNYRGDEQYF
D gene: NA; clone size: NA; V gene: TRBV5-1; J gene: TRBJ2-1; CDR3 DNA: TGCGCCAGCAGCTTGTCATCAGGAAGCTCCTACAATGAGCAGTTCTTC; CDR3 protein: CASSLSSGSSYNEQFF
D gene: NA; clone size: NA; V gene: TRBV7-9; J gene: TRBJ1-6; CDR3 DNA: TGTGCCAGCAGCTTCGGACTACTCGCCCGTGAGTCTTCACCCCTCCACTTT; CDR3 protein: CASSFGLLARESSPLHF
D gene: NA; clone size: NA; V gene: TRBV27; J gene: TRBJ1-6; CDR3 DNA: TGTGCCAGCAGTTCCAGCTATAATTCACCCCTCCACTTT; CDR3 protein: CASSSSYNSPLHF
D gene: TRBD1; clone size: NA; V gene: TRBV27; J gene: TRBJ1-2; CDR3 DNA: TGTGCCAGCAGTCCCCAGGGACAGATCAACTATGGCTACACCTTC; CDR3 protein: CASSPQGQINYGYTF
D gene: TRBD1; clone size: NA; V gene: TRBV6-5; J gene: TRBJ1-1; CDR3 DNA: TGTGCCAGCAGTCATGTACAGGGGTTCACTGAAGCTTTCTTT; CDR3 protein: CASSHVQGFTEAFF
D gene: NA; clone size: NA; V gene: TRBV29-1; J gene: TRBJ1-2; CDR3 DNA: TGCAGACCTGGGGACACACTTTACTATGGCTACACCTTC; CDR3 protein: CRPGDTLYYGYTF
D gene: NA; clone size: NA; V gene: TRBV7-3; J gene: TRBJ1-1; CDR3 DNA: TGTGCCAGCAGCTTATCCCGTAACACTGAAGCTTTCTTT; CDR3 protein: CASSLSRNTEAFF
D gene: TRBD1; clone size: NA; V gene: TRBV9; J gene: TRBJ1-6; CDR3 DNA: TGTGCCAGCAGCCCGACAGGGAGTTCCTATAATTCACCCCTCCACTTT; CDR3 protein: CASSPTGSSYNSPLHF
D gene: TRBD2; clone size: few; V gene: TRBV5-1; J gene: TRBJ2-1; CDR3 DNA: TGCGCCAGCAGCTTGTTTCCTAGCGGTAACAATGAGCAGTTCTTC; CDR3 protein: CASSLFPSGNNEQFF
D gene: NA; clone size: NA; V gene: TRBV30; J gene: TRBJ1-1; CDR3 DNA: TGTGCCTGGAGTGTATTCCCAAACACTGAAGCTTTCTTT; CDR3 protein: CAWSVFPNTEAFF
D gene: NA; clone size: once; V gene: TRBV5-1; J gene: TRBJ1-1; CDR3 DNA: TGCGCCAGCAGCCGGCCTGAACAGGGTCTCACTGAAGCTTTCTTT; CDR3 protein: CASSRPEQGLTEAFF
D gene: NA; clone size: NA; V gene: TRBV6-5; J gene: TRBJ1-6; CDR3 DNA: TGTGCCAGCAGTTCGGTCTACGGGATGGAATCACCCCTCCACTTT; CDR3 protein: CASSSVYGMESPLHF
D gene: NA; clone size: NA; V gene: TRBV19; J gene: TRBJ1-5; CDR3 DNA: TGTGCCAGTAGTCCACAGGGCCGGAATCAGCCCCAGCATTTT; CDR3 protein: CASSPQGRNQPQHF
D gene: NA; clone size: NA; V gene: TRBV19; J gene: TRBJ1-4; CDR3 DNA: TGTGCCAGTAGTATATCCGCCAGGACGGGGAATGAAAAACTGTTTTTT; CDR3 protein: CASSISARTGNEKLFF
D gene: TRBD2; clone size: NA; V gene: TRBV5-1; J gene: TRBJ2-3; CDR3 DNA: TGCGCCAGCAGCTTGCGGGGACTAGCGGGAGGGGACACAGATACGCAGTATTTT; CDR3 protein: CASSLRGLAGGDTDTQYF
D gene: NA; clone size: NA; V gene: TRBV6-6; J gene: TRBJ1-2; CDR3 DNA: TGTGCCAGCAGTTACTTCGGGGGAGACTATGGCTACACCTTC; CDR3 protein: CASSYFGGDYGYTF
D gene: TRBD2; clone size: NA; V gene: TRBV7-3; J gene: TRBJ2-3; CDR3 DNA: TGTGCCAGCAGCCCTAGCGGGAGGGCCGTAGATACGCAGTATTTT; CDR3 protein: CASSPSGRAVDTQYF
D gene: TRBD1; clone size: NA; V gene: TRBV3-1/TRBV3-2; J gene: TRBJ1-5; CDR3 DNA: TGTGCCAGCAGTAGACAGGGAGATCAGCCCCAGCATTTT; CDR3 protein: CASSRQGDQPQHF
D gene: NA; clone size: NA; V gene: TRBV5-1; J gene: TRBJ1-4; CDR3 DNA: TGCGCCAGCAGCTTGAGCGCTACCAATGAAAAACTGTTTTTT; CDR3 protein: CASSLSATNEKLFF
D gene: TRBD2; clone size: NA; V gene: TRBV4-2; J gene: TRBJ2-7; CDR3 DNA: TGTGCCAGCAGCCAAGGACTAGCGGGAGGCTCCTACGAGCAGTACTTC; CDR3 protein: CASSQGLAGGSYEQYF
D gene: NA; clone size: NA; V gene: TRBV6-2/TRBV6-3; J gene: TRBJ2-7; CDR3 DNA: TGTGCCAGCAGTTACCCTCCAAACAGATATATCTCCTACGAGCAGTACTTC; CDR3 protein: CASSYPPNRYISYEQYF
D gene: NA; clone size: NA; V gene: TRBV10-3; J gene: TRBJ1-5; CDR3 DNA: TGTGCCACCAGCAAGGCAGGGGAGGGTCAGCCCCAGCATTTT; CDR3 protein: CATSKAGEGQPQHF
D gene: NA; clone size: NA; V gene: TRBV15; J gene: TRBJ2-5; CDR3 DNA: TGTGCCACCAGCAGAGATCTTGTGGAGACCCAGTACTTC; CDR3 protein: CATSRDLVETQYF
D gene: NA; clone size: NA; V gene: TRBV5-4; J gene: TRBJ2-5; CDR3 DNA: TGTGCCAGCAGCTTACCGTCGAGCCAAGAGACCCAGTACTTC; CDR3 protein: CASSLPSSQETQYF
D gene: TRBD1; clone size: NA; V gene: TRBV7-7; J gene: TRBJ2-3; CDR3 DNA: TGTGCTAGCAGCTTAGGGACAGGGACCACAGATACGCAGTATTTT; CDR3 protein: CASSLGTGTTDTQYF
D gene: NA; clone size: NA; V gene: TRBV3-1/TRBV3-2; J gene: TRBJ2-1; CDR3 DNA: TGTGCCAGCAGCCAAGAGACGGTCCAAAGGAGATCCTACAATGAGCAGTTCTTC; CDR3 protein: CASSQETVQRRSYNEQFF
D gene: TRBD1; clone size: NA; V gene: TRBV6-5; J gene: TRBJ1-2; CDR3 DNA: TGTGCCAGCAGTTCTAGGACAGGGAACGGCTACACCTTC; CDR3 protein: CASSSRTGNGYTF
D gene: TRBD1; clone size: NA; V gene: TRBV10-2; J gene: TRBJ1-2; CDR3 DNA: TGCGCCAGCAGCGGACAGGGGGCCTATGGCTACACCTTC; CDR3 protein: CASSGQGAYGYTF
D gene: TRBD2; clone size: NA; V gene: TRBV10-3; J gene: TRBJ2-3; CDR3 DNA: TGTGCCATCAGTGGGACTAGCGGGGTAGTCCGCACAGATACGCAGTATTTT; CDR3 protein: CAISGTSGVVRTDTQYF
D gene: TRBD1; clone size: NA; V gene: TRBV28; J gene: TRBJ1-3; CDR3 DNA: TGTGCCAGCATGGGACAGGACCTCTCTGGAAACACCATATATTTT; CDR3 protein: CASMGQDLSGNTIYF
D gene: TRBD1; clone size: few; V gene: TRBV5-1; J gene: TRBJ2-2; CDR3 DNA: TGCGCCAGCAGTCGGGACAGGGTGAGCACCGGGGAGCTGTTTTTT; CDR3 protein: CASSRDRVSTGELFF